These 8 T cell receptor beta chains were sequenced from one sample in a study of early T cells in non-severe SARS-CoV-2 infection. Via MiXCR, TCRdb re-called the 5' RACE reads, giving one row per CDR3 protein. The sample yields tens of thousands of distinct CDR3 sequences, 7% to 8% seen once. The sample taken for sequencing was whole blood. All receptors derive from an adult who was a healthcare worker with PCR-confirmed SARS-CoV-2 infection or an uninfected control (not recorded which).

This clonotype was seen repeatedly, ten times or more. The chain is built from TRBV6-5 and TRBJ1-1; D gene ambiguous. The ends were cut back, 8 bases at V and 1 base at J, with 11 bases in the middle. Germline CDR1 is MNHEY and CDR2 is SVGAGI. The CDR3 consists of 13 residues. The DNA for the CDR3 is TGTGCCAGCTTACGGGCCCAGAACACTGAAGCTTTCTTT. Amino acid sequence: CASLRAQNTEAFF.

This clonotype was counted ten times or more. J is TRBJ1-2 and V is TRBV6-1, with a tentative D call TRBD1 (5 bases). The germline V and J ends were trimmed by 5 bases and 4 bases, with 17 bases remaining between them. The CDR3 spans 15 residues. Per germline, CDR1 MNHNS and CDR2 SASEGT. This CDR3 reads CASSLQVVGAYGYTF. CDR3 bases: TGTGCCAGCAGTCTCCAGGTGGTAGGGGCCTATGGCTACACCTTC.

This clonotype was picked up many times. The CDR3 reads CASSLETGPNQPQHF. DNA for the CDR3: TGCGCCAGCAGCCTAGAGACAGGGCCGAATCAGCCCCAGCATTTT. This chain links TRBV5-1 with TRBJ1-5, with TRBD1 matching over 7 bases. CDR1 is SGHRS, CDR2 YFSETQ, per germline. This CDR3 spans 15 amino acids. With V trimmed by 4 bases and J by 4 bases, 8 bases remained unmatched.

CDR3 sequence (DNA): TGTGCCACCTCCGACCCTAGCGCGACTAGCACAGATACGCAGTATTTT. It translates to CATSDPSATSTDTQYF. The rearrangement joins TRBV24-1 to TRBJ2-3; D might be TRBD2 (6 bases). The CDR3 has 16 residues. CDR1 is KGHDR, CDR2 SFDVKD, per germline. The V and J ends lost 9 bases and 0 bases respectively, with 18 bases between them.

This clonotype has ten or more counts. The chain uses TRBV18 and TRBJ1-2; D is unclear. The CDR3 is 13 residues long. V was clipped by 5 bases and J by 6 bases, with 13 bases between them. Germline V gene sequence: CDR1 KGHSH, CDR2 LQKENI. The CDR3, as DNA: TGTGCCAGCTCAGCAGGAATTGGTGATGGCTACACCTTC. Encoded protein: CASSAGIGDGYTF.

Only a few counts were recorded for this clonotype. The CDR3 bases are TGTGCCAGCAGTTGGGGCGCTAGCGGCTACGAGCAGTACTTC. It translates to CASSWGASGYEQYF. The rearrangement uses TRBV12-3 or TRBV12-4 and TRBJ2-7; TRBD2 matches at 7 bases. The trim removed 4 bases at V and 3 bases at J, leaving 6 bases unmatched. The CDR3 sequence is 14 residues long.

The V call is TRBV4-2, the J call TRBJ2-7; tentative D call: TRBD1 (5 bases). V was pared by 0 bases and J by 0 bases, with 15 bases between. The CDR3 is 17 amino acids. Germline V gene sequence: CDR1 LGHNA, CDR2 YNFKEQ. CDR3 residues: CASSQDLEGAFSYEQYF. The DNA for the CDR3 is TGTGCCAGCAGCCAAGATCTGGAAGGGGCGTTCTCCTACGAGCAGTACTTC.

The table lists this clonotype with a count of one. This chain connects TRBV20-1 to TRBJ1-5; D is uncertain. The germline CDR1 and CDR2 sequences are DFQATT and SNEGSKA (reference sequence). Deletions cut 1 base from V and 3 bases from J, with 13 bases between. CDR3 length equals 15 residues. The CDR3 sequence is CSARVSGLINQPQHF. For the CDR3, the DNA is TGCAGTGCTAGAGTTTCCGGGCTTATCAATCAGCCCCAGCATTTT.